The next 15 T cell receptor beta chains were all read from a single sample in a study of blood T cells in healthy people across ages. It was with a sample-barcoded 5' primer and a J-beta primer mix that a second PCR of about 6 to 12 cycles was run. MiXCR, applied by TCRdb to the 5' RACE reads, yields one record per CDR3 protein. The data hold hundreds of thousands of distinct CDR3 sequences, with about 37% observed a single time. Sequencing was carried out using blood. The receptors shown here come from a man younger than 30 in good health.

As to this clonotype: Germline is not matched at one junction end, which may reflect a read error. The DNA of the CDR3 is TGTGCCACGACAGGGACGGGCTGCACCTTC. It encodes CATTGTGCTF. The rearrangement joins TRBV7-9 to TRBJ1-2; TRBD1 agrees at 7 bases. This CDR3 has 10 amino acids. Germline CDR1 and CDR2: SEHNR and FQNEAQ (reference sequence).

To note about this clonotype: Being one base from a much bigger clone, this may be a read error. The chain couples TRBV12-3 or TRBV12-4 to TRBJ2-1; D remains ambiguous. This CDR3 comprises 17 residues. The CDR3 sequence is CASSFKGRVPPYSEQFF. The CDR3 nucleotides read TGTGCCAGCAGTTTCAAGGGCCGGGTTCCCCCTTACAGTGAGCAGTTCTTC.

This rearrangement joins TRBV10-3 to TRBJ2-2; 7 bases map to TRBD1. Trimming cost V 3 bases and J 0 bases; bases outside gene matches: 4. The CDR3 is 16 residues long. Per the germline V gene, CDR1 is ENHRY and CDR2 is SYGVKD. The CDR3 sequence: CAISDADRTNTGELFF. The CDR3 nucleotides read TGTGCCATCAGTGATGCGGACAGGACGAACACCGGGGAGCTGTTTTTT.

The chain joins TRBV12-3 or TRBV12-4 to TRBJ1-2; D possibly corresponds to TRBD1 (5 bases). This CDR3 region has 19 residues. V lost 5 bases to trimming and J lost 3 bases, with 28 bases between them. CDR3 bases: TGTGCCAGCAGTCCACCCCGACGGGGAATCCGACGGGGACACTATGGCTACACCTTC. This sequence encodes CASSPPRRGIRRGHYGYTF.

As concerns this clonotype: A much bigger clone sits one base away, suggesting this may be a read error. This chain links TRBV29-1 with TRBJ1-2; D not resolved. The CDR3 has 10 residues. Germline CDR1 reads SQVTM; CDR2 reads ANQGSEA. CDR3 DNA sequence: TGCAGCGCTGAAGAAGATGGCTACACCTTC. Translated: CSAEEDGYTF.

This chain links TRBV7-2 with TRBJ1-4, with D possibly TRBD1 on 6 matching bases. Trimming pared 1 base from V and 4 bases from J, leaving 13 bases between. CDR3 size: 16 residues. Germline V CDR1 and CDR2: SGHTA, FQGNSA. The CDR3 protein is CASSLDPGADNEKLFF. CDR3 DNA sequence: TGTGCCAGCAGCTTAGATCCAGGGGCCGATAATGAAAAACTGTTTTTT. Based on the CDR3 plus reference TRBV7-2 and TRBJ1-4, the full variable domain is GAGVSQSPSNKVTEKGKDVELRCDPISGHTALYWYRQSLGQGLEFLIYFQGNSAPDKSGLPSDRFSAERTGGSVSTLTIQRTQQEDSAVYLCASSLDPGADNEKLFFGSGTQLSVL.

V and J are TRBV7-6 and TRBJ1-2; no definite D call. Germline-derived CDR1 and CDR2 are SGHVS and FNYEAQ. Trimming took 1 base from V and 3 from J, leaving 12 bases between them. The CDR3 consists of 15 residues. CDR3: CASSLDGLNDYGYTF. Written as DNA, the CDR3 is TGTGCCAGCAGCTTAGACGGGCTCAATGACTATGGCTACACCTTC.

The J gene is TRBJ1-1, the V gene TRBV14; D is possibly TRBD1 (5 bases). This CDR3 spans 13 amino acids. Germline CDR1 and CDR2: SGHDN and FVKESK. Trimming shortened V by 6 bases and J by 5 bases, and 13 bases separated the two germline ends. The CDR3 DNA sequence: TGTGCCAGCAGAGTAGGGGCGAGGACTGAAGCTTTCTTT. As protein: CASRVGARTEAFF. The variable domain in full, with the rest retrieved from reference TRBV14 and TRBJ1-1, is EAGVTQFPSHSVIEKGQTVTLRCDPISGHDNLYWYRRVMGKEIKFLLHFVKESKQDESGMPNNRFLAERTGGTYSTLKVQPAELEDSGVYFCASRVGARTEAFFGQGTRLTVV.

This clonotype has more than one count but fewer than ten. The chain couples TRBV20-1 to TRBJ1-5; D remains unclear. This CDR3 is built from 15 residues. Germline CDR1 is DFQATT and CDR2 is SNEGSKA (reference sequence). V was clipped by 1 base and J by 5 bases, with 15 bases between them. DNA of the CDR3: TGCAGTGCTAGAGTTGGGCGGGCACTTCATCAGCCCCAGCATTTT. It encodes CSARVGRALHQPQHF.

This clonotype was recorded a few times. V gene TRBV2 combines with J gene TRBJ1-1; the D is unclear. This CDR3 region has 15 residues. Trimming removed 2 bases at V and 5 bases at J, with 15 bases between. Per germline, CDR1 SNHLY and CDR2 FYNNEI. CDR3 sequence reads: CASSEIWPKRTEAFF. As DNA, the CDR3 is TGTGCCAGCAGTGAAATTTGGCCTAAGAGGACTGAAGCTTTCTTT.

The CDR3 DNA follows: TGTGCCCACCGACAGGGGGGCACAGATACGCAGTATTTT. Protein: CAHRQGGTDTQYF. This chain joins TRBV30 and TRBJ2-3; 9 bases align to TRBD1. V trimming: 8 bases; J trimming: 1 base; junction bases outside the gene matches: 4. Germline V gene lookup returns CDR1 GTSNPN and CDR2 SVGIG (reference sequence). The CDR3 is made up of 13 amino acids.

Turning to this clonotype: A read error may account for a junction end that differs from germline. This chain joins TRBV5-6 and TRBJ1-1; 7 bases are a match to TRBD1. CDR1 is SGHDT, CDR2 YYEEEE, per germline. The CDR3 extends over 14 amino acids. CDR3 sequence (DNA): TGTGCCAGCAGCTTTTTAGGGGGCAAATCTGAAACTTTCTTT. Its protein is CASSFLGGKSETFF.

Many counts were recorded for this clonotype. V gene TRBV7-8 combines with J gene TRBJ2-3; 8 bases agree with TRBD1. The J segment lost 2 bases and the V segment lost 5 bases, leaving 9 bases of the junction unmatched. The CDR3 length is 16 residues. CDR1 and CDR2 from the germline V gene are SGHVS and FQNEAQ. As DNA, the CDR3 is TGTGCCAGCAGCCCCCGGACAGGGATGCCCACAGATACGCAGTATTTT. Translation gives CASSPRTGMPTDTQYF.

The chain couples TRBV3-1 to TRBJ1-6; the D gene is possibly TRBD1 (5 bases). The CDR3 length is 16 residues. The V end was cut by 6 bases, the J end by 7 bases, with 19 bases between. Germline loops: CDR1 LGHDT, CDR2 YNNKEL (reference sequence). In DNA, the CDR3 is TGTGCCAGCAGACCTACAGGAGGCCGGGGGAATTCACCCCTCCACTTT. As protein: CASRPTGGRGNSPLHF.

V gene TRBV20-1 combines with J gene TRBJ2-5, with TRBD2 matching 9 bases. V shed 3 bases and J 2 bases; nucleotides not matched to a gene: 4. CDR3 length equals 14 residues. Germline assignment: CDR1 DFQATT and CDR2 SNEGSKA (reference sequence). CDR3 protein: CSASTSGRQETQYF. In DNA form, the CDR3 reads TGCAGTGCTAGTACTAGCGGGCGGCAAGAGACCCAGTACTTC.